This is a list of T cell receptor beta chains from one sample in a study of blood T cell repertoires in COVID-19. The data were produced by immunoSEQ multiplex PCR, yet TCRdb's version contains in-frame clones alone and is incomplete. The sample holds around 270,000 clones, 80% to 90% seen once. Sequenced input: PBMCs or T cells enriched from blood (not recorded which). The receptors were sampled from a woman aged 25-40 years who had recovered from COVID-19. CDR3s include the opening cysteine and the closing phenylalanine or tryptophan. Fields, in order: D gene, V gene, clone size, J gene, CDR3 DNA, CDR3 protein. D genes are given only for firm matches. A row's size may be missing; if present it is once, few, many or a size class.

>-|TRBV5-5|-|TRBJ1-1
TGTGCCAGCAGCTTGGCTCCTGGAGCCACTGAAGCTTTCTTT
CASSLAPGATEAFF
>-|TRBV28|-|TRBJ1-5
TGTGCCAGCAGTTCCCCCTATCAGCCCCAGCATTTT
CASSSPYQPQHF
>-|TRBV10-3|-|TRBJ2-5
TGTGCCATCAGTGAGTCGGGGAGAGAGACCCAGTACTTC
CAISESGRETQYF
>-|TRBV19|-|TRBJ1-1
TGTGCCAGTAGTATGGGGGGTACGAACACTGAAGCTTTCTTT
CASSMGGTNTEAFF
>-|TRBV7-2|-|TRBJ1-4
TGTGCCAGCAGCCCACAGAGAGTAAATGAAAAACTGTTTTTT
CASSPQRVNEKLFF
>TRBD1|TRBV11-2|-|TRBJ1-6
TGTGCCAGCAGCCCTAAGGGGGCCGGTAATTCACCCCTCCACTTT
CASSPKGAGNSPLHF
>-|TRBV28|-|TRBJ2-7
TGTGCCAGCAGTCTAGGACGGGATTACGAGCAGTACTTC
CASSLGRDYEQYF
>TRBD1|TRBV5-5|-|TRBJ2-3
TGTGCCAGCAGCCTGGCCGGACAGGGGGTGCAGTATTTT
CASSLAGQGVQYF
>-|TRBV5-6|few|TRBJ1-3
TGTGCCAGCAGCTTGAGGGGGTCGGGAAACACCATATATTTT
CASSLRGSGNTIYF
>TRBD1|TRBV28|-|TRBJ1-4
TGTGCCAGCAGTTTAGGCAATCTCAGGGGGCCTCGAATGGGACTGTTTTTT
CASSLGNLRGPRMGLFF
>-|TRBV6-5|few|TRBJ1-1
TGTGCCAGCAGTTATCAAAACCCAGGGTACGACACTGAAGCTTTCTTT
CASSYQNPGYDTEAFF
>-|TRBV28|once|TRBJ2-4
TGTGCCAGCAGTTTAGGGGGGGCTGGGAAGAACATTCAGTACTTC
CASSLGGAGKNIQYF
>-|TRBV28|-|TRBJ2-5
TGTGCCAGCAGTTTTTCCCCAGCAGGCCGCCAAGAGACCCAGTACTTC
CASSFSPAGRQETQYF
>TRBD1|TRBV11-2|-|TRBJ1-1
TGTGCCAGCAGCACAGGGGTTGAAGCTTTCTTT
CASSTGVEAFF
>-|TRBV18|-|TRBJ2-2
TGTGCCAGCTCACCTGACAGGAGTTCTACGGGGGAGCTGTTTTTT
CASSPDRSSTGELFF
>-|TRBV6-1|few|TRBJ1-5
TGTGCCAGCAGTGAAGGGGGGGTTCAGCCCCAGCATTTT
CASSEGGVQPQHF
>-|TRBV11-1|-|TRBJ2-2
TGTGCCAGCAGCTTACTCCGGGATATTCACACCGGGGAGCTGTTTTTT
CASSLLRDIHTGELFF
>TRBD1|TRBV9|-|TRBJ1-4
TGTGCCAGCAGCGACGGACAGGGAAGTGAAAAACTGTTTTTT
CASSDGQGSEKLFF
>-|TRBV5-1|-|TRBJ2-2
TGCGCCAGCAGCTTGGTTCTAGGGGAGGCCGGGGAGCTGTTTTTT
CASSLVLGEAGELFF
>TRBD1|TRBV7-2|-|TRBJ1-5
TGTGCCAGCAGCGGCACAGGGGGCAATCAGCCCCAGCATTTT
CASSGTGGNQPQHF
>TRBD2|TRBV5-1|-|TRBJ2-1
TGCGCCAACGGGACCCTTCATAAGCGGGAGGGAGTCAATGAGCAGTTCTTC
CANGTLHKREGVNEQFF
>-|TRBV28|-|TRBJ1-1
TGTGCCAGCAGTCCTGCGGCTGAAGCTTTCTTT
CASSPAAEAFF
>-|TRBV14|-|TRBJ2-7
TGTGCCAGCAGCCAAGTGCCAACGGTCGCTACCTACGAGCAGTACTTC
CASSQVPTVATYEQYF
>TRBD2|TRBV6-1|-|TRBJ2-7
TGTGCCAGCAGTTCCCTAGCGGGGGGAACCTACGAGCAGTACTTC
CASSSLAGGTYEQYF
>-|TRBV2|-|TRBJ1-2
TGTGCCAGCGCCGCCGGGACTGGCGTTGATGGCTACACCTTC
CASAAGTGVDGYTF
>-|TRBV27|many|TRBJ2-3
TGTGCCAGCAGAAAGGGCGGACACACAGATACGCAGTATTTT
CASRKGGHTDTQYF
>TRBD2|TRBV3-1/TRBV3-2|-|TRBJ2-3
TGTGCCAGCAGCCAGCCCGGACTAGCGGGGTACACAGATACGCAGTATTTT
CASSQPGLAGYTDTQYF
>-|TRBV10-2|-|TRBJ1-2
TGCGCCAGCAGTGAAACAGAGACCTATGGCTACACCTTC
CASSETETYGYTF
>TRBD1|TRBV6-2/TRBV6-3|-|TRBJ1-1
TGTGCCAGCAGTTCCAGCGGTGCATCGAGCAGGGGGCGAGACACTGAAGCTTTCTTT
CASSSSGASSRGRDTEAFF
>-|TRBV5-1|-|TRBJ1-2
TGCGCCAGCAGCCCAAAGGAGCCAAACTATGGCTACACCTTC
CASSPKEPNYGYTF
>-|TRBV25-1|-|TRBJ1-1
TGTGCCAGCAGTGAAGGCAGTCACACTGAAGCTTTCTTT
CASSEGSHTEAFF
>TRBD2|TRBV7-6|-|TRBJ2-3
TGTGCCAGCAGCCCCCGACTAGCGAGACCATCCACGCCTAGCACAGATACGCAGTATTTT
CASSPRLARPSTPSTDTQYF
>-|TRBV28|once|TRBJ1-1
TGTGCCAGCAGTTACAATCCAGATCACACTGAAGCTTTCTTT
CASSYNPDHTEAFF
>-|TRBV20-1|-|TRBJ2-7
TGCAGTGCGGACAGATCCTACGAGCAGTACTTC
CSADRSYEQYF
>-|TRBV5-6|once|TRBJ2-6
TGTGCCAGCAGCTTAGGACATATCTCTGGGGCCAACGTCCTGACTTTC
CASSLGHISGANVLTF
>TRBD1|TRBV2|-|TRBJ1-6
TGTGCCAGCTCGACCCGACAGGGAACGGGTTCACCCCTCCACTTT
CASSTRQGTGSPLHF
>-|TRBV5-1|few|TRBJ2-7
TGCGCCAGCAGCTTGTTTGGGGAGACCTACGAGCAGTACTTC
CASSLFGETYEQYF
>-|TRBV10-3|-|TRBJ2-3
TGTGCCATCAGTGAGTCCAGGACTAGCACAGATACGCAGTATTTT
CAISESRTSTDTQYF
>-|TRBV19|-|TRBJ2-6
TGTGCCAGTAGTATATCCCGCTCTGGGGCCAACGTCCTGACTTTC
CASSISRSGANVLTF
>-|TRBV4-1|once|TRBJ1-2
TGCGCCAGCAGCTTCGGACAGACCCGGTATGGCTACACCTTC
CASSFGQTRYGYTF
>TRBD1|TRBV19|-|TRBJ1-1
TGTGCCAGTAGTTGGGTGGACAGGGACTACACTGAAGCTTTCTTT
CASSWVDRDYTEAFF
>-|TRBV27|-|TRBJ1-2
TGTGCCAGCGCCCCAGTCGGAGGTGTCGTATACTATGGCTACACCTTC
CASAPVGGVVYYGYTF
>-|TRBV28|-|TRBJ1-4
TGTGCCAGCAGTTTTTTATATGACAGGCGCCCAACTAATGAAAAACTGTTTTTT
CASSFLYDRRPTNEKLFF
>-|TRBV30|-|TRBJ2-2
TGTGCCTTGGCCCTCACCGGGGAGCTGTTTTTT
CALALTGELFF
>TRBD2|TRBV7-6|-|TRBJ2-1
TGTGCCAGCAGCTTAGTCCCCCCTCGGGGGGGTTGGGACAATGAGCAGTTCTTC
CASSLVPPRGGWDNEQFF
>TRBD1|TRBV2|-|TRBJ2-3
TGTGCCAGCAGTGCCCGGACAGGGGATGATACGCAGTATTTT
CASSARTGDDTQYF
>TRBD1|TRBV4-1|-|TRBJ1-6
TGCGCCAGCAGCCAAGCCTATTCAGGGGGCGCGGGAAGGGATTCACCCCTCCACTTT
CASSQAYSGGAGRDSPLHF
>TRBD1|TRBV9|-|TRBJ1-6
TGTGCCAGCAGCGGACAGGGAAGCTCCTATAATTCACCCCTCCACTTT
CASSGQGSSYNSPLHF
>-|TRBV7-9|-|TRBJ1-5
TGTGCCAGCAGCGCAGGGGCGGGCAATCAGCCCCAGCATTTT
CASSAGAGNQPQHF
>-|TRBV4-2|-|TRBJ2-2
TGTGCCAGCGGAACTATCAGACGTGACACCGGGGAGCTGTTTTTT
CASGTIRRDTGELFF
>TRBD2|TRBV24-1|-|TRBJ2-2
TGTGCCACCAGTGACGCCACACTAGCGGGAGGGTACACCGGGGAGCTGTTTTTT
CATSDATLAGGYTGELFF
>TRBD1|TRBV2|-|TRBJ1-6
TGTGCCAGCAGGGGGGACAGGGGGATATCACCCCTCCACTTT
CASRGDRGISPLHF
>TRBD2|TRBV7-2|-|TRBJ2-3
TGTGCCAGCAGCTTAAGGCTAGCGGGGGGGGTTCTAGATACGCAGTATTTT
CASSLRLAGGVLDTQYF
>TRBD1|TRBV15|-|TRBJ2-5
TGTGCCACCAGCAGGACAGGGGACCAAGAGACCCAGTACTTC
CATSRTGDQETQYF
>-|TRBV3-1/TRBV3-2|few|TRBJ1-6
TGTGCCAGCAGCCCTAACAGGGCTTCACCCCTCCACTTT
CASSPNRASPLHF
>-|TRBV6-5|-|TRBJ1-4
TGTGCCAGCAGTTATTCGACAGTTTTAACTAATGAAAAACTGTTTTTT
CASSYSTVLTNEKLFF